This entry features one T cell receptor beta chain sequence. The antigen remains unidentified. This sample is drawn from a study of T cell responses to AZD1222 COVID-19 vaccine. Overall study results and limits: The study identified only six AZD1222 recipients as seropositive at baseline.

CDR1 is WSHSY, CDR2 SAAADI, per germline. V gave up 7 bases and J gave up 8 bases, with 11 bases separating them. The CDR3 extends over 11 amino acids. The table came from immunoSEQ multiplex PCR; TCRdb's copy has only in-frame clones and leaves some out. There are 150,000 to 200,000 clones in the sample; 92% occur only once, and approximately 0.98% lies in the top ten. This receptor was identified in an adult who received the AZD1222 COVID-19 vaccine. The sequencing used peripheral blood, collected 28 days after the second AZD1222 dose. The genes are TRBV10-2 and TRBJ1-1, with D hard to call. CDR3 DNA: TGCGCCAGCAATCGGCGAGGGGAAGCTTTCTTT. Translation gives CASNRRGEAFF.